A selection of T cell receptor beta chains follows, all from one sample in a study of vaccination and CD4 T cells after COVID-19. TCRdb ran MiXCR on the PCR reads and lists one entry per CDR3 protein. The top ten clones hold about 14% of a sample with 20,000 to 25,000 distinct CDR3 sequences, 60% of them seen once. The antigens these receptors bind are not known. The material sequenced was CD4+ T cells from blood, cultured in vitro, taken after SARS-CoV-2 vaccination. These receptors came from a human donor who received a COVID-19 vaccine. The CDR3 runs from the conserved cysteine through the conserved F or W. D genes are given only for firm matches. The listing skips clone size in some rows; elsewhere it reads once, few, many or a size class.

size: -
V: TRBV6-5
J: TRBJ1-2
D: -
CDR3: CASSYPGRAYYGYTF
DNA: TGTGCCAGCAGTTACCCGGGCAGGGCTTACTATGGCTACACCTTC

size: -
V: TRBV20-1
J: TRBJ1-3
D: -
CDR3: CSARDRQILSGNTIYF
DNA: TGCAGTGCTAGAGATCGACAGATTCTCTCTGGAAACACCATATATTTT

size: few
V: TRBV2
J: TRBJ1-5
D: TRBD1
CDR3: CASSESGTVGHQPQHF
DNA: TGTGCCAGCAGTGAAAGCGGGACAGTAGGTCATCAGCCCCAGCATTTT

size: once
V: TRBV6-1
J: TRBJ1-5
D: -
CDR3: CASKRTDNQPQHF
DNA: TGTGCCAGCAAAAGGACAGACAATCAGCCCCAGCATTTT

size: few
V: TRBV12-3/TRBV12-4
J: TRBJ1-3
D: -
CDR3: CASSRSEGTLSGNTIYF
DNA: TGTGCCAGCAGTAGAAGTGAGGGAACTCTGTCTGGAAACACCATATATTTT

size: -
V: TRBV20-1
J: TRBJ2-1
D: TRBD1
CDR3: CSAWRQGARNEQFF
DNA: TGCAGTGCTTGGCGACAGGGGGCAAGGAATGAGCAGTTCTTC

size: once
V: TRBV6-1
J: TRBJ1-2
D: -
CDR3: CASSPRGHGYTF
DNA: TGTGCCAGCAGCCCAAGGGGTCACGGCTACACCTTC

size: -
V: TRBV24-1
J: TRBJ2-7
D: -
CDR3: CATSDRDGGEQYF
DNA: TGTGCCACCAGTGACCGGGACGGCGGCGAGCAGTACTTC

size: few
V: TRBV20-1
J: TRBJ1-2
D: TRBD1
CDR3: CSARDSEQGSYGYTF
DNA: TGCAGTGCTAGAGATTCCGAACAGGGGAGCTATGGCTACACCTTC

size: -
V: TRBV9
J: TRBJ1-1
D: -
CDR3: CASSAERGENTEAFF
DNA: TGTGCCAGCAGCGCCGAGCGGGGAGAGAACACTGAAGCTTTCTTT

size: -
V: TRBV6-2/TRBV6-3
J: TRBJ1-2
D: -
CDR3: CASQYRENYGYTF
DNA: TGTGCCAGTCAATACAGGGAAAACTATGGCTACACCTTC

size: few
V: TRBV7-2
J: TRBJ2-2
D: -
CDR3: CASSLSRGAGTGELFF
DNA: TGTGCCAGCAGCTTATCCCGCGGGGCAGGGACCGGGGAGCTGTTTTTT

size: once
V: TRBV7-9
J: TRBJ1-3
D: -
CDR3: CASSLGYGGLSNSGNTIYF
DNA: TGTGCCAGCAGCTTGGGGTATGGGGGGCTTTCCAACTCTGGAAACACCATATATTTT